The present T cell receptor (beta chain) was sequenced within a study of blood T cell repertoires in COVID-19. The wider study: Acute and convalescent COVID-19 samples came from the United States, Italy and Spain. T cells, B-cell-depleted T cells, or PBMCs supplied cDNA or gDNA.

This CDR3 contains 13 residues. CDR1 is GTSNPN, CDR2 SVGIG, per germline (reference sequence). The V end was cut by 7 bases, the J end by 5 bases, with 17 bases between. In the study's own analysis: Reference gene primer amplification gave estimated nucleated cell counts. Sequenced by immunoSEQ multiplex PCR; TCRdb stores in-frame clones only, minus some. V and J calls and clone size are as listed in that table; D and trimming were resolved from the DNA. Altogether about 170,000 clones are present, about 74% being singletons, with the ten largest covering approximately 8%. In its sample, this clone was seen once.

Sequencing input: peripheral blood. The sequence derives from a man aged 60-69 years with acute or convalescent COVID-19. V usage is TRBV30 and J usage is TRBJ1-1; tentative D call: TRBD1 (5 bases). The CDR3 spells CAYYRRGWTEAFF. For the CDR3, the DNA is TGTGCCTATTACCGGAGGGGATGGACTGAAGCTTTCTTT.